This TCR beta chain was identified in a study of identical twins. Carrying unique molecular identifiers, the cDNA also gained a universal primer site through template switching. Each CDR3 protein is one row after TCRdb ran MiXCR on the 5' RACE reads. Among hundreds of thousands of distinct CDR3 sequences, roughly 7.1% were seen once, and the ten largest hold 1.6%. Among all donors, each was a healthy Caucasian. This clonotype appeared a few times. These data were likewise used in another study, on yellow fever vaccine responses in identical twins. Per that study: Twins reportedly showed a vaccine T cell response that seemed partly convergent and partly personalized.

The sequencing sample was made of PBMCs. The source is a woman under 30 in good health.

The CDR3 nucleotides read TGTGCCAGCAGTCCCCTGGCGGGACCGAAAGAGACCCAGTACTTC. Translation gives CASSPLAGPKETQYF. J is TRBJ2-5 and V is TRBV12-3 or TRBV12-4; tentative D call: TRBD2 (6 bases). V gave up 5 bases and J gave up 3 bases, with 16 bases separating them. This CDR3 spans 15 amino acids.